This T cell receptor beta chain was sequenced during a study of cytomegalovirus exposure and HLA in healthy donors. As for the study in general: Early release data held approximately 81 million unique TCRs from HLA-typed donors.

Findings of the study overall: The study labeled more than 150 TCR beta chains cytomegalovirus-associated. The productive fraction for most TCR beta V segments was about 90% or about 30% in an earlier analysis.

Concerning this clone itself: Its antigen is as yet unknown.

The PCR was carried out with 60 Vbeta primers and 13 Jbeta primers. Generated by immunoSEQ multiplex PCR, the TCRdb table keeps only in-frame clones and is missing some. Its listing shows roughly 80,000 clones. The germline V gene has CDR1 SNHLY and CDR2 FYNNEI. Trimming took off 1 base at V and 7 bases at J, with 22 bases between the two ends. The CDR3 is 17 residues long. This TCR came from a man between 50 and 59 years old in good health and CMV-seropositive. The material sequenced was PBMCs. The V gene is TRBV2, the J gene TRBJ1-2, with a possible D match to TRBD1 (5 bases). This chain's CDR3 is CASSEVWGSTTFSGYTF. CDR3 coding DNA: TGTGCCAGCAGTGAAGTATGGGGCAGCACAACATTCTCTGGCTACACCTTC.